This is a list of T cell receptor beta chains from one sample in a study of cytomegalovirus exposure and HLA in healthy donors. Repertoires were generated with immunoSEQ multiplex PCR, while TCRdb's copy carries only in-frame clones and drops some. The data show about 330,000 clones, around 87% seen once. Input material: PBMCs. The receptors stem from a woman aged 25 to 45 in good health and CMV-seropositive. Each CDR3 is given with its conserved first and last residue. A D gene is named only where the DNA matches it firmly. Where a row states a size, it is once, few, many or the class of an expanded clone; other rows omit it.

>NA|TRBJ2-7|NA|TRBV20-1
TGCAGTGCTAGGTTCGATTACGAGCAGTACTTC
CSARFDYEQYF
>NA|TRBJ1-5|once|TRBV2
TGTGCCAGCAGTCCCCCCGGGGTCAAGGATCAGCCCCAGCATTTT
CASSPPGVKDQPQHF
>NA|TRBJ1-5|NA|TRBV4-3
TGCGCCAGCAGCCAAGATAGGGCAGGGGTCAATCAGCCCCAGCATTTT
CASSQDRAGVNQPQHF
>TRBD1|TRBJ1-5|NA|TRBV2
TGTGCCAGCGACAAACAGGGGTATGGCAATCAGCCCCAGCATTTT
CASDKQGYGNQPQHF
>NA|TRBJ1-2|NA|TRBV28
TGTGCCAGCAGTGGGGGTTGGGGCTACACCTTC
CASSGGWGYTF
>NA|TRBJ1-1|few|TRBV4-3
TGCGCCAGCAGCCAATTACAAGGAGTGCGGACTGAAGCTTTCTTT
CASSQLQGVRTEAFF
>NA|TRBJ1-1|NA|TRBV7-8
TGTGCCAGCACCCTGAGGGACATGTTGAACACTGAAGCTTTCTTT
CASTLRDMLNTEAFF
>NA|TRBJ2-5|NA|TRBV10-3
TGTGCCATCAGTGAAGCACAGCCAAAAGAGACCCAGTACTTC
CAISEAQPKETQYF
>TRBD2|TRBJ2-7|NA|TRBV27
TGTGCCAGCAGTCCTCTTTTGCGGGGGAGCTCCTACGAGCAGTACTTC
CASSPLLRGSSYEQYF
>TRBD2|TRBJ2-7|NA|TRBV15
TGTGCCACCAGCGGGGGGACTAGCGGAGATTACGAGCAGTACTTC
CATSGGTSGDYEQYF
>NA|TRBJ2-5|NA|TRBV2
TGTGCCAGCAGTAGGACAGATTTGGGGGAGACCCAGTACTTC
CASSRTDLGETQYF
>NA|TRBJ2-7|NA|TRBV7-2
TGTGCCAGCAGCCCGTGGACAGCCTCCTACGAGCAGTACTTC
CASSPWTASYEQYF
>NA|TRBJ2-4|NA|TRBV11-2
TGTGCCAGCAGCCAAGGGGACAAAGGGGCCTTC
CASSQGDKGAF
>NA|TRBJ2-1|NA|TRBV15
TGTGCCACCAGCATCCCGGGGCAGGCCGGGAGGCAGTTCTTC
CATSIPGQAGRQFF
>NA|TRBJ1-2|few|TRBV5-6
TGTGCCAGCAGCGATGATGGGATTAACTATGGCTACACCTTC
CASSDDGINYGYTF
>NA|TRBJ1-1|NA|TRBV7-3
TGTGCCAGCAGCCGCGTGGGGGCAGGGATGAACACTGAAGCTTTCTTT
CASSRVGAGMNTEAFF
>NA|TRBJ1-5|NA|TRBV11-2
TGTGCCAGCAGCTTAGAAAAACAGGGCAATCAGCCCCAGCATTTT
CASSLEKQGNQPQHF
>NA|TRBJ1-5|NA|TRBV30
TGTGCCTGGAGTGAGGGCTCCGTAAATCAGCCCCAGCATTTT
CAWSEGSVNQPQHF
>TRBD1|TRBJ1-4|NA|TRBV27
TGTGCCAGCAGGGCGACAGGGGATGATGAAAAACTGTTTTTT
CASRATGDDEKLFF
>NA|TRBJ2-3|NA|TRBV7-8
TGTGCCAGCAGCCATTTCAGGGGCATCACAGATACGCAGTATTTT
CASSHFRGITDTQYF
>NA|TRBJ2-5|NA|TRBV14
TGTGCCAGCAGCCGGGGTTACCAAGAGACCCAGTACTTC
CASSRGYQETQYF
>NA|TRBJ2-2|NA|TRBV14
TGTGCCAGCAGCGGCCGCGGGTGGAACACCGGGGAGCTGTTTTTT
CASSGRGWNTGELFF
>NA|TRBJ1-6|once|TRBV6-5
TGTGCCAGCAGTTACAAGGGGCTTTATAATTCACCCCTCCACTTT
CASSYKGLYNSPLHF
>NA|TRBJ2-7|NA|TRBV13
TGTGCCAGCAGTCCTTCTAGATCCTACGAGCAGTACTTC
CASSPSRSYEQYF
>NA|TRBJ2-7|NA|TRBV6-4
TGTGCCAGCAGTGACTCTAGCCACCTAGGTAGACTGTCCTACGAGCAGTACTTC
CASSDSSHLGRLSYEQYF
>NA|TRBJ2-7|NA|TRBV2
TGTGCCAGCAGCGAAGACTACAGCTCCTACGAGCAGTACTTC
CASSEDYSSYEQYF
>NA|TRBJ2-7|NA|TRBV7-9
TGTGCCAGCAGCTTAGTTGGAGGGACTTCCTATTACGAGCAGTACTTC
CASSLVGGTSYYEQYF
>NA|TRBJ1-3|once|TRBV25-1
TGTGCCAGCAGTCAATCGGGGGCGCGGGGAAACACCATATATTTT
CASSQSGARGNTIYF
>NA|TRBJ2-2|NA|TRBV6-6
TGTGCCAGCAGTTACTCGAGGGAGTCGGCCGGGGAGCTGTTTTTT
CASSYSRESAGELFF
>TRBD2|TRBJ2-7|NA|TRBV7-6
TGTGCCAGCAGCCCGGTCCCGCTCGGCCTAGCGGGCTCCTCCTACGAGCAGTACTTC
CASSPVPLGLAGSSYEQYF
>NA|TRBJ1-1|NA|TRBV7-8
TGTGCCAGCAGCTTAGGCACAGGGAACCCTGAAGCTTTCTTT
CASSLGTGNPEAFF
>TRBD1|TRBJ1-1|once|TRBV6-1
TGTGCCAGCCATACCGGGACAGGGTTCGGTGAAGCTTTCTTT
CASHTGTGFGEAFF
>NA|TRBJ1-2|NA|TRBV27
TGTGCCAGCAGTTCTCCTCAGTGGGGGAACTATGGCTACACCTTC
CASSSPQWGNYGYTF
>NA|TRBJ2-7|NA|TRBV28
TGTGCCAGCAGTGTAACCGGGACACTAGACGAGCAGTACTTC
CASSVTGTLDEQYF
>NA|TRBJ1-2|NA|TRBV7-2
TGTGCCAGCAGTCTGGACCCCCTCGGGTATGGCTACACCTTC
CASSLDPLGYGYTF
>NA|TRBJ2-7|NA|TRBV30
TGTGCCTGGAGCTTCGGCGGGGGCCTCATCGAGCAGTACTTC
CAWSFGGGLIEQYF
>NA|TRBJ1-3|once|TRBV28
TGTGCCAGCAGACCTACAGGGTTTCGGGGAAACACCATATATTTT
CASRPTGFRGNTIYF
>TRBD1|TRBJ1-1|NA|TRBV13
TGTGCCAGCAGCCCCCAGGGGGTGGGGAACACTGAAGCTTTCTTT
CASSPQGVGNTEAFF
>TRBD1|TRBJ1-4|NA|TRBV5-1
TGCGCCAGCAGCACTTCGGGACAGGGGGATGAAAAACTGTTTTTT
CASSTSGQGDEKLFF
>NA|TRBJ1-1|NA|TRBV5-1
TGCGCCAGCAGCTTGGGGGTGGGCGGTGAAGCTTTCTTT
CASSLGVGGEAFF
>TRBD2|TRBJ2-3|NA|TRBV11-2
TGTGCCAGCAGCACACTCCGCCACTCACTAGCGGGGGGGTTAGATACGCAGTATTTT
CASSTLRHSLAGGLDTQYF
>NA|TRBJ2-7|NA|TRBV7-2
TGTGCCAGCAGCTCCCAGGGGCCTAGCTCCTACGAGCAGTACTTC
CASSSQGPSSYEQYF
>TRBD1|TRBJ1-1|NA|TRBV11-2
TGTGCCAGCAGAAGGACAGGGGGGACTGAAGCTTTCTTT
CASRRTGGTEAFF
>NA|TRBJ2-7|NA|TRBV5-1
TGCGCCAGCAGCGCGGCGCGGAATTACGAGCAGTACTTC
CASSAARNYEQYF
>TRBD2|TRBJ2-2|NA|TRBV4-2
TGTGCCAGCAGCCGCCGGGCCCTAGCGGGAGGAGGGGAGCTGTTTTTT
CASSRRALAGGGELFF
>NA|TRBJ1-1|NA|TRBV7-9
TGTGCCAGCAGCTTAGGGGGTCAGGGAGCTTTCTTT
CASSLGGQGAFF
>NA|TRBJ2-4|NA|TRBV6-1
TGTGCCAGCAGCGCCCCCTCCATTCAGTACTTC
CASSAPSIQYF
>TRBD1|TRBJ2-7|NA|TRBV29-1
TGCAGCGTTGAATTAGATCTCGGACAGGCCTACGAGCAGTACTTC
CSVELDLGQAYEQYF
>TRBD1|TRBJ1-2|NA|TRBV6-5
TGTGCCAGCAGTTACCTTCGACAGGGAGGCTACACCTTC
CASSYLRQGGYTF
>NA|TRBJ2-2|once|TRBV5-1
TGCGCCAGCACCCTAAAAAACACCGGGGAGCTGTTTTTT
CASTLKNTGELFF
>NA|TRBJ1-3|NA|TRBV5-1
TGCGCCAGCAGCCCGGACCCACGGGGGACGAGCTCTGGAAACACCATATATTTT
CASSPDPRGTSSGNTIYF
>TRBD2|TRBJ2-5|NA|TRBV9
TGTGCCAGCAGCCCTACCAGCGGGACTAGAGTCGAGACCCAGTACTTC
CASSPTSGTRVETQYF
>TRBD2|TRBJ2-7|NA|TRBV6-4
TGTGCCAGCAGTGCAACTAGCGGGGGCTACGAGCAGTACTTC
CASSATSGGYEQYF
>NA|TRBJ2-7|NA|TRBV7-9
TGTGCCAGCAGCTTAGCCGGGGTCGAGCAGTACTTC
CASSLAGVEQYF